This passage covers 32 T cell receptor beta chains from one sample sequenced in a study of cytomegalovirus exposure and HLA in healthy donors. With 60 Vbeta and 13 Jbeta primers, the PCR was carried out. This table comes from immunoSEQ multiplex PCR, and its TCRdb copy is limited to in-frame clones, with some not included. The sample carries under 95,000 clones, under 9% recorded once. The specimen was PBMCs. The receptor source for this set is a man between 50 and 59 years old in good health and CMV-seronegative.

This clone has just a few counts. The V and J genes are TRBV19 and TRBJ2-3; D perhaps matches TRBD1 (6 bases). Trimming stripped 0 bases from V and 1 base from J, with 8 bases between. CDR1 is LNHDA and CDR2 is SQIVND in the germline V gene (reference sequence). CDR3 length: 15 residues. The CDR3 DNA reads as TGTGCCAGTAGTATAGACTACAGGGGCACAGATACGCAGTATTTT. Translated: CASSIDYRGTDTQYF.

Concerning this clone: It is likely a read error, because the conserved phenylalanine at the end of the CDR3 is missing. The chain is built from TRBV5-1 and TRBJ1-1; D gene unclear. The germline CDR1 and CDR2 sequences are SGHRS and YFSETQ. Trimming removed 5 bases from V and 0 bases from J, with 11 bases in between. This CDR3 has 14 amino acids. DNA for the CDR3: TGCGCCAGCAGATTAGGAGGCATGAACACTGAAGCTTTCGTT. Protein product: CASRLGGMNTEAFV.

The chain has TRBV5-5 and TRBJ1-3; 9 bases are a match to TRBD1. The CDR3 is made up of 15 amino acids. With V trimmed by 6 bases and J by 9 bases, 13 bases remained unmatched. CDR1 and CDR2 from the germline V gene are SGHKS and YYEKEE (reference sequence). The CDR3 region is CASILSPGQGGTIYF. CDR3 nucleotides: TGTGCCAGCATTTTGTCACCGGGACAGGGCGGCACCATATATTTT.

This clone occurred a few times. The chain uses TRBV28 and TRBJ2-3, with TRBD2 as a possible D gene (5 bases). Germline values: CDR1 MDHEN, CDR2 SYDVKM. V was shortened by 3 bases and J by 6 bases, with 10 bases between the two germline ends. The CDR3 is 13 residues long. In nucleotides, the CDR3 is TGTGCCAGCAGTTTGATACTAGGGGATACGCAGTATTTT. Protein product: CASSLILGDTQYF. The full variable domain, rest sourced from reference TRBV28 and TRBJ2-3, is DVKVTQSSRYLVKRTGEKVFLECVQDMDHENMFWYRQDPGLGLRLIYFSYDVKMKEKGDIPEGYSVSREKKERFSLILESASTNQTSMYLCASSLILGDTQYFGPGTRLTVL.

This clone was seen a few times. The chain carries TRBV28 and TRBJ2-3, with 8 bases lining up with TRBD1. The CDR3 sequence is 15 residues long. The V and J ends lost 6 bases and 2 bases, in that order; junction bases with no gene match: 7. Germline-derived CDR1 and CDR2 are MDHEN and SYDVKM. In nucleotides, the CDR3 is TGTGCCAGCAGGACTAGACAGGGGCCCACAGATACGCAGTATTTT. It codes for CASRTRQGPTDTQYF.

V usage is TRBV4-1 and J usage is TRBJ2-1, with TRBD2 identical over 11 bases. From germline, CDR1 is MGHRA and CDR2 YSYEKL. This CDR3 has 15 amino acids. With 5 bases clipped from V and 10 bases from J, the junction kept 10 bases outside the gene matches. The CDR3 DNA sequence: TGCGCCAGCAGCTACACTCCGGGACTAGCGGACGAGCAGTTCTTC. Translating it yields CASSYTPGLADEQFF.

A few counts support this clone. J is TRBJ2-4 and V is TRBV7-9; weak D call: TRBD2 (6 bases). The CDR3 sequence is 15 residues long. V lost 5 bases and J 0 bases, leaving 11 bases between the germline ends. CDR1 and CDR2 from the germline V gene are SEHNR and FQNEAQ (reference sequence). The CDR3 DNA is TGTGCCAGCAGCCCGCCGGAGGGAGCCAAAAACATTCAGTACTTC. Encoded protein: CASSPPEGAKNIQYF.

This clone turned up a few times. The CDR3 DNA reads TGTGCCAGCAGCTTAGTGTTACTAGCGGGGCCCCAAGAGACCCAGTACTTC. Protein sequence: CASSLVLLAGPQETQYF. The chain links TRBV7-8 to TRBJ2-5, with 10 bases lining up with TRBD2. V shed 1 base and J 1 base; nucleotides not matched to a gene: 6. The CDR3 is made up of 17 amino acids. Germline V gene sequence: CDR1 SGHVS, CDR2 FQNEAQ.

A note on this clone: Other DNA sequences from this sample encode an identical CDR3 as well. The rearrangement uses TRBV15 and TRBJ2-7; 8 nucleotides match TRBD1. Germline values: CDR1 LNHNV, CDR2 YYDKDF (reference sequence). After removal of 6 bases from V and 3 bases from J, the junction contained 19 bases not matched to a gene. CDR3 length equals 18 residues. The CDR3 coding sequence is TGTGCCACCAGACGGGGTGGATCCGGGACAGGAAGGAACTACGAGCAGTACTTC. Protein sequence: CATRRGGSGTGRNYEQYF.

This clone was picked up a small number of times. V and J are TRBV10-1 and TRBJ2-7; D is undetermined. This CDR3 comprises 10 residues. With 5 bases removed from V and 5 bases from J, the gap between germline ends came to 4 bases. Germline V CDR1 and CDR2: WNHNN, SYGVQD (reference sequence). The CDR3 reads CASSQNEQYF. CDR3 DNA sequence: TGCGCCAGCAGTCAAAACGAGCAGTACTTC.

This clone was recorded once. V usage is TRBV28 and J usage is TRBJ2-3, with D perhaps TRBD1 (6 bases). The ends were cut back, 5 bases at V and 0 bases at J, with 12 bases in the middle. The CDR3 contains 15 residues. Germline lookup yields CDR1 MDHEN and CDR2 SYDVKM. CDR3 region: CASSGQTSSTDTQYF. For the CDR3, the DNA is TGTGCCAGCAGTGGACAGACCTCGAGCACAGATACGCAGTATTTT.

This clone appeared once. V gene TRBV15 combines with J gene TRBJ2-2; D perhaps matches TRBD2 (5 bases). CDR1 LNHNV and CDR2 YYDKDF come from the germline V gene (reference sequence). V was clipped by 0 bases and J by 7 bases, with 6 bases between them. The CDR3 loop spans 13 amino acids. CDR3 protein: CATSRDRDGELFF. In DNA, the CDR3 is TGTGCCACCAGCAGAGATCGGGACGGGGAGCTGTTTTTT.

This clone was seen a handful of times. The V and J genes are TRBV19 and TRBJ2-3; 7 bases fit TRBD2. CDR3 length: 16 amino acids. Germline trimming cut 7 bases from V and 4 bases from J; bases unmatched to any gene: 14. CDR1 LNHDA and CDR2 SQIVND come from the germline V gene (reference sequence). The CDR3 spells CASKGIGAGESDTQYF. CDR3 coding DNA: TGTGCCAGTAAAGGGATTGGGGCGGGAGAGTCAGATACGCAGTATTTT.

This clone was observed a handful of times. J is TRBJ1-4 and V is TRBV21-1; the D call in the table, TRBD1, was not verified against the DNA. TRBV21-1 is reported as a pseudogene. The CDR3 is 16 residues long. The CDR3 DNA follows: TGTGCCAGCAGCAAAAAGTATGTAGCAGGGGGAGAAAAACTGTTTTTT. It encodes CASSKKYVAGGEKLFF.

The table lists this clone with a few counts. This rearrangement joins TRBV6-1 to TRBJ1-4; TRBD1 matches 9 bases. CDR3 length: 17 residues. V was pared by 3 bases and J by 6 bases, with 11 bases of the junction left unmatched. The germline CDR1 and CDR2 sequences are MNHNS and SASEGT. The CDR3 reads CASSEGPGTGFDEKLFF. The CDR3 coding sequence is TGTGCCAGCAGTGAGGGTCCCGGGACAGGGTTTGATGAAAAACTGTTTTTT.

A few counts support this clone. The CDR3 here is CASRPTGGNYGYTF. The DNA for the CDR3 is TGTGCCAGCAGGCCGACGGGGGGGAACTATGGCTACACCTTC. V gene TRBV6-5 combines with J gene TRBJ1-2; D is perhaps TRBD1 (5 bases). The CDR3 contains 14 residues. Germline V CDR1 and CDR2: MNHEY, SVGAGI. V was clipped by 6 bases and J by 2 bases, with 13 bases between them.

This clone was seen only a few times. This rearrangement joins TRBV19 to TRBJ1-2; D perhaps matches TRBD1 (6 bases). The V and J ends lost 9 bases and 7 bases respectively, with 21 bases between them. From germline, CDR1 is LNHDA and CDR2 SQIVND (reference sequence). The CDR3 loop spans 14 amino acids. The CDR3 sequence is CASARQAADGGYTF. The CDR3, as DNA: TGTGCCAGCGCGCGACAGGCGGCAGATGGTGGCTACACCTTC.

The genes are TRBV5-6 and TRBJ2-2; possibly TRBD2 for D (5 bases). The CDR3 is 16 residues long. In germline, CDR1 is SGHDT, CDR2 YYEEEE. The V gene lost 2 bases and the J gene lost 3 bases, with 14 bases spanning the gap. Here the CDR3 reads CASSFSTGLYTGELFF. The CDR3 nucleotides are TGTGCCAGCAGCTTTTCTACGGGGTTGTACACCGGGGAGCTGTTTTTT.

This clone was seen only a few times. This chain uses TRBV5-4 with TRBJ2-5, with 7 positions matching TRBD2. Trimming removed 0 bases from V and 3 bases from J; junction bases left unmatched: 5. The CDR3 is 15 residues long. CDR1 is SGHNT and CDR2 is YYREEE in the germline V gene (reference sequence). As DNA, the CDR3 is TGTGCCAGCAGCTTGGGTCGGGGGGTCAAAGAGACCCAGTACTTC. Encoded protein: CASSLGRGVKETQYF. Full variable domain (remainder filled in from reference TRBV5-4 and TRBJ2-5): ETGVTQSPTHLIKTRGQQVTLRCSSQSGHNTVSWYQQALGQGPQFIFQYYREEENGRGNFPPRFSGLQFPNYSSELNVNALELDDSALYLCASSLGRGVKETQYFGPGTRLLVL.

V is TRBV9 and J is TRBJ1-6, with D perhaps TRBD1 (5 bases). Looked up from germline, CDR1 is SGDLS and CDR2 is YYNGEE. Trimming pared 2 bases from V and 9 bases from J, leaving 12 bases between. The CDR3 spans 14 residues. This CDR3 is CASSVIPGGSPLHF. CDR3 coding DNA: TGTGCCAGCAGCGTGATACCCGGGGGTTCACCCCTCCACTTT.

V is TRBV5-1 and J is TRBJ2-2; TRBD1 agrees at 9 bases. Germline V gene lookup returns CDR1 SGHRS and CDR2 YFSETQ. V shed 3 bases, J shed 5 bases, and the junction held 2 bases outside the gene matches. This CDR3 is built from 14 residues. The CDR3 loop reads CASSSDRGTGELFF. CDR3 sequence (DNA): TGCGCCAGCAGCTCCGACAGGGGGACCGGGGAGCTGTTTTTT. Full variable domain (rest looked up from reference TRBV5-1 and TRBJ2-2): KAGVTQTPRYLIKTRGQQVTLSCSPISGHRSVSWYQQTPGQGLQFLFEYFSETQRNKGNFPGRFSGRQFSNSRSEMNVSTLELGDSALYLCASSSDRGTGELFFGEGSRLTVL.

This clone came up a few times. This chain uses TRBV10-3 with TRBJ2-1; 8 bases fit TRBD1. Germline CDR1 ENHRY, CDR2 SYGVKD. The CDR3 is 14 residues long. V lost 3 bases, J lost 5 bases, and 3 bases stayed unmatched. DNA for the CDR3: TGTGCCATCAGTGACTCGGGACAGGACAATGAGCAGTTCTTC. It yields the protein CAISDSGQDNEQFF.

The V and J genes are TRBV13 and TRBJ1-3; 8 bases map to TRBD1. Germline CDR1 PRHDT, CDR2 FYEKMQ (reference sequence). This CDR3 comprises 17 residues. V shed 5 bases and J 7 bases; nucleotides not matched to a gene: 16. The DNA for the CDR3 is TGTGCCAGCAGCGCCCGACAGGGGTTAGTGTTTGGGAACACCATATATTTT. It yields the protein CASSARQGLVFGNTIYF.

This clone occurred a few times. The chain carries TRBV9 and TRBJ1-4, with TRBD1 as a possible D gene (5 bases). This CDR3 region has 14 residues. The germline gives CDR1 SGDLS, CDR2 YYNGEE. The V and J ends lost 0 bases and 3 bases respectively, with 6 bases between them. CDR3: CASSVAGANEKLFF. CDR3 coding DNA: TGTGCCAGCAGCGTAGCGGGGGCTAATGAAAAACTGTTTTTT. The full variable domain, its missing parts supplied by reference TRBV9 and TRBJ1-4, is DSGVTQTPKHLITATGQRVTLRCSPRSGDLSVYWYQQSLDQGLQFLIQYYNGEERAKGNILERFSAQQFPDLHSELNLSSLELGDSALYFCASSVAGANEKLFFGSGTQLSVL.

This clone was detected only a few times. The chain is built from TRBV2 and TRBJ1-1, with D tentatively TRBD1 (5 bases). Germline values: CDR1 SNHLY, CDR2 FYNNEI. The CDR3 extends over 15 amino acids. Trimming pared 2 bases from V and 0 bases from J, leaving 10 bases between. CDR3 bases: TGTGCCAGCAGTGAATGGGGCCCCGTGAACACTGAAGCTTTCTTT. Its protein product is CASSEWGPVNTEAFF.

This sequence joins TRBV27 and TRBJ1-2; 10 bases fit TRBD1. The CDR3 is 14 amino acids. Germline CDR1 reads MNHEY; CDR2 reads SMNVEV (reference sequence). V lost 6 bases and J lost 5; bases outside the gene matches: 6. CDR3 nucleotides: TGTGCCAGCAGGGCCGGGACAGGGGTTTATGGCTACACCTTC. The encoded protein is CASRAGTGVYGYTF.

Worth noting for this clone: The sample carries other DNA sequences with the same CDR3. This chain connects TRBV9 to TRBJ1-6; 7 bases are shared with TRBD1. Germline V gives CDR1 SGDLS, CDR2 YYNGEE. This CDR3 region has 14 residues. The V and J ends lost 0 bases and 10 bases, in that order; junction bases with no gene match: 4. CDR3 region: CASSVGQGDSPLHF. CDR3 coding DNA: TGTGCCAGCAGCGTAGGGCAGGGGGACTCACCCCTCCACTTT.

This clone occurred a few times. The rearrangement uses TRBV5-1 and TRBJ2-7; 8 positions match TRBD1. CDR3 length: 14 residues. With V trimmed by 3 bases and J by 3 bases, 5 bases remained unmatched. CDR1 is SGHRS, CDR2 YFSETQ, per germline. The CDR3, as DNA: TGCGCCAGCAGCTACGGGACAGGACTCTACGAGCAGTACTTC. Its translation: CASSYGTGLYEQYF.

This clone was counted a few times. CDR3 protein: CASSPGRGPYEQYF. The CDR3 DNA reads TGTGCCAGCAGCCCCGGGAGGGGGCCCTACGAGCAGTACTTC. J is TRBJ2-7 and V is TRBV27; tentatively, D is TRBD2 (8 bases). Germline V gives CDR1 MNHEY, CDR2 SMNVEV (reference sequence). Deletions cut 6 bases from V and 2 bases from J, with 14 bases between. There are 14 residues in the CDR3.

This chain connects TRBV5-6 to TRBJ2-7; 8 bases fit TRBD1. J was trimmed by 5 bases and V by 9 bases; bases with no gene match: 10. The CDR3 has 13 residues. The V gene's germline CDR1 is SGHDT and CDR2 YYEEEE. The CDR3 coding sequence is TGTGCCAACTCGAGACAGGGGTCCCACGAGCAGTACTTC. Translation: CANSRQGSHEQYF. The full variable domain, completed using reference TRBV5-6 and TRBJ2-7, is DAGVTQSPTHLIKTRGQQVTLRCSPKSGHDTVSWYQQALGQGPQFIFQYYEEEERQRGNFPDRFSGHQFPNYSSELNVNALLLGDSALYLCANSRQGSHEQYFGPGTRLTVT.

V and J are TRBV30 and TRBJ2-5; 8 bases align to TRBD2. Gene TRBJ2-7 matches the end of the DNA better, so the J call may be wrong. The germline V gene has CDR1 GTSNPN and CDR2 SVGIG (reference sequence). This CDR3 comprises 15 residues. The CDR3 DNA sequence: TGTGCCTGGAGTGTATGGTCTAGCGGGCGGTACGAGCAGTACTTC. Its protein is CAWSVWSSGRYEQYF.

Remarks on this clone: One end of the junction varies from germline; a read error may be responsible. CDR3 nucleotide sequence: TGTGCTAGCAGCTTCGGGGGGGTCACAGATACGCAGTATTTT. Amino acid sequence: CASSFGGVTDTQYF. This rearrangement joins TRBV7-7 to TRBJ2-3, with 8 positions matching TRBD2. CDR3 length: 14 residues. Germline-derived CDR1 and CDR2 are SSHAT and FNYEAQ (reference sequence). Based on the CDR3 plus reference TRBV7-7 and TRBJ2-3, the full variable domain is GAGVSQSPRYKVTKRGQDVTLRCDPISSHATLYWYQQALGQGPEFLTYFNYEAQPDKSGLPSDRFSAERPEGSISTLTIQRTEQRDSAMYRCASSFGGVTDTQYFGPGTRLTVL.